The TCR beta chain described here comes from a study of T cell responses to AZD1222 COVID-19 vaccine. General study points: Reportedly, nearly half the spike-specific TCRs target unmutated variant regions. None of the repertoires were sampled until the peak T cell response had passed.

With regard to this clone: Its target is not known. The same CDR3 also results from other DNA sequences found in this sample.

TCRdb's copy holds only in-frame clones and misses some; the assay was immunoSEQ multiplex PCR. The sample yields some 120,000 clones, 88% seen once. CDR1 is MNHEY and CDR2 is SVGAGI in the germline V gene. There are 13 residues in the CDR3. The ends were cut back, 2 bases at V and 5 bases at J, with 9 bases in the middle. This clonotype was sampled from an adult in good health. The sequencing used peripheral blood, collected on day 0 of MenACWY control vaccination. The J gene is TRBJ1-1, the V gene TRBV6-5; tentatively, D is TRBD1 (5 bases). The CDR3: CASSYRGGTEAFF. The CDR3, as DNA: TGTGCCAGCAGTTACAGGGGAGGTACTGAAGCTTTCTTT.